This T cell receptor beta chain stems from a study of cytomegalovirus exposure and HLA in healthy donors. Findings of the study overall: A few of the chains that were CMV-associated were confirmed in vitro to be specific for CMV antigens. Rare TCR sequences dominated, though some public TCRs recurred in many donors. The finding came from a later analysis; first-cohort TCR clusters tended to co-occur in the 130 or so validation repertoires. The study flagged approximately 180 TCR beta chains as cytomegalovirus-associated.

Produced via immunoSEQ multiplex PCR; TCRdb's table is partial and in-frame only. The sample has roughly 56,000 clones, 85% to 95% seen once; the top ten hold around 1.7%. With respect to this clone: Its antigen is undetermined.

The sequenced sample consisted of PBMCs. This receptor was identified in a woman aged 18-30 years in good health and CMV-seropositive.

The CDR3 sequence is CASSEVGGSYNEQFF. The CDR3 DNA sequence: TGTGCCAGCAGTGAGGTCGGGGGGTCCTACAATGAGCAGTTCTTC. The chain couples TRBV6-4 to TRBJ2-1; 7 bases align to TRBD2. Trimming took 3 bases from V and 1 from J; bases not matched to a gene: 3. CDR3 length equals 15 residues. Germline V CDR1 and CDR2: MRHNA, SNTAGT.